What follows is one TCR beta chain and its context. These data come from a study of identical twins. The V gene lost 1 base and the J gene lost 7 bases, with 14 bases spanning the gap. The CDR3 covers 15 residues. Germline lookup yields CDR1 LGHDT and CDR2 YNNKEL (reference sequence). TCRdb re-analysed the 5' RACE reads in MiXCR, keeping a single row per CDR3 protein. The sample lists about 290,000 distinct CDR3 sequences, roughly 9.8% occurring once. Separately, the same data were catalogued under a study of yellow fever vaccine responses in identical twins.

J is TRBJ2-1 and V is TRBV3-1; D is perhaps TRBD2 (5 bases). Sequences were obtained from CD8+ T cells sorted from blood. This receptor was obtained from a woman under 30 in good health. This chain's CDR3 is CASSQGGAQGNEQFF. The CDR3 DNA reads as TGTGCCAGCAGCCAAGGGGGAGCCCAAGGGAATGAGCAGTTCTTC.